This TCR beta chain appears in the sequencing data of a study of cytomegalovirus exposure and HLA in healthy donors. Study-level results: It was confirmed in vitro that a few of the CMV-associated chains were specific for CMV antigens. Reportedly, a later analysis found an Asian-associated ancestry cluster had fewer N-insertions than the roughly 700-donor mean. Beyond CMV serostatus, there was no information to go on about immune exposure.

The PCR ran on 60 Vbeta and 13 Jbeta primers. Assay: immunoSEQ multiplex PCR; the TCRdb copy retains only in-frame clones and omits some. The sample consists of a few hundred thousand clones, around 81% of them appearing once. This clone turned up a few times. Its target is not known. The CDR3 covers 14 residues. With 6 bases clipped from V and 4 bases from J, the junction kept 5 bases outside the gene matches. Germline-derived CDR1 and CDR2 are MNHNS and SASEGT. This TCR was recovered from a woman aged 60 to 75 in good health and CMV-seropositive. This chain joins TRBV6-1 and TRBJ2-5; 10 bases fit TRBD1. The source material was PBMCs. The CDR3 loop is CASSKDRGRETQYF. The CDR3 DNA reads TGTGCCAGCAGCAAAGACAGGGGGCGAGAGACCCAGTACTTC.